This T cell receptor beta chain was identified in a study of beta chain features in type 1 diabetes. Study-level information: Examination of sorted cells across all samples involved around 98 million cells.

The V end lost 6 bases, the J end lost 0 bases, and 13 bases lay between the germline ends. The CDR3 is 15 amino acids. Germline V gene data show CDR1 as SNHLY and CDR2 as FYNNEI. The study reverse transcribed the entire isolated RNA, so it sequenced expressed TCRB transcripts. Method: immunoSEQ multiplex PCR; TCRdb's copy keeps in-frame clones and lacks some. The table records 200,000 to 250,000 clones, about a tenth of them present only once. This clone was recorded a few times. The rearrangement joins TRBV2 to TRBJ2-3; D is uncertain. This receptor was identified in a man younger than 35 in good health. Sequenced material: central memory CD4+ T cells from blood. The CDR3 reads CASSPNGLSTDTQYF. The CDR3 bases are TGTGCCAGCAGCCCCAACGGGCTTAGCACAGATACGCAGTATTTT. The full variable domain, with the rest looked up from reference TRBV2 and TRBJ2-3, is EPEVTQTPSHQVTQMGQEVILRCVPISNHLYFYWYRQILGQKVEFLVSFYNNEISEKSEIFDDQFSVERPDGSNFTLKIRSTKLEDSAMYFCASSPNGLSTDTQYFGPGTRLTVL.